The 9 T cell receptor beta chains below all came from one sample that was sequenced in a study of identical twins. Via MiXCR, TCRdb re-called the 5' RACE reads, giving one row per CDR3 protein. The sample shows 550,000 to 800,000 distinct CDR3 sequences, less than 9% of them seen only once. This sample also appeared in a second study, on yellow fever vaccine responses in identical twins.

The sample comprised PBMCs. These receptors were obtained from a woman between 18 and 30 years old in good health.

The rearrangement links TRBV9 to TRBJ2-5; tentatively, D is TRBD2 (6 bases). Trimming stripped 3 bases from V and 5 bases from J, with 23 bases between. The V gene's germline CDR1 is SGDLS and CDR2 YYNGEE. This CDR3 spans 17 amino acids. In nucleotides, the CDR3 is TGTGCCAGCAGCGCCCCTTCGGGAGCCTCCGGAGGGGAGACCCAGTACTTC. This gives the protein CASSAPSGASGGETQYF. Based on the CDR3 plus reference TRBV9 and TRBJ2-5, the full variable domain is DSGVTQTPKHLITATGQRVTLRCSPRSGDLSVYWYQQSLDQGLQFLIQYYNGEERAKGNILERFSAQQFPDLHSELNLSSLELGDSALYFCASSAPSGASGGETQYFGPGTRLLVL.

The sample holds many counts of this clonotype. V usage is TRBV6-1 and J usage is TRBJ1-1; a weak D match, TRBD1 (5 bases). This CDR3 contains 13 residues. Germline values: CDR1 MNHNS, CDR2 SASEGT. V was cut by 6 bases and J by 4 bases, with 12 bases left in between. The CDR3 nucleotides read TGTGCCAGCAGCCTTAAAAGGGGCACTGAAGCTTTCTTT. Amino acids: CASSLKRGTEAFF.

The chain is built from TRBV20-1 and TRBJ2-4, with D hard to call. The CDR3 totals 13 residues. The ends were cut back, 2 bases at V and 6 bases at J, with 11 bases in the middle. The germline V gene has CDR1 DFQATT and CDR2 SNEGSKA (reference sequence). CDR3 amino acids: CSARYWDANIQYF. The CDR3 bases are TGCAGTGCTAGATATTGGGATGCAAACATTCAGTACTTC.

CDR3 loop: CASSTPGRTYEQYF. CDR3 DNA: TGTGCCAGCAGCACACCGGGACGGACCTACGAGCAGTACTTC. This chain connects TRBV7-9 to TRBJ2-7; possibly TRBD1 or TRBD2 for D (5 bases each). The CDR3 spans 14 residues. CDR1 is SEHNR and CDR2 is FQNEAQ in the germline V gene (reference sequence). Trimming removed 5 bases at V and 2 bases at J, with 13 bases between.

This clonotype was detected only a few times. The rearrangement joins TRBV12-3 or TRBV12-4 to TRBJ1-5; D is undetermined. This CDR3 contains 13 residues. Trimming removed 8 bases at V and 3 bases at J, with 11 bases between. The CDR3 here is CASAGSPNQPQHF. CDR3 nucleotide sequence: TGTGCCAGCGCCGGATCTCCCAATCAGCCCCAGCATTTT.

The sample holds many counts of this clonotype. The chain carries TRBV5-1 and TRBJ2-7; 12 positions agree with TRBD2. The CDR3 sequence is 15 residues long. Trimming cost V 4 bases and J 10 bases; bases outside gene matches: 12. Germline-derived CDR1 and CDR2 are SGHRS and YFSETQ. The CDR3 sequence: CASSADNASGRGQYF. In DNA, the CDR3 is TGCGCCAGCAGCGCGGATAATGCTAGCGGGAGGGGCCAGTACTTC. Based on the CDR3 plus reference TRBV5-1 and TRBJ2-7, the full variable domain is KAGVTQTPRYLIKTRGQQVTLSCSPISGHRSVSWYQQTPGQGLQFLFEYFSETQRNKGNFPGRFSGRQFSNSRSEMNVSTLELGDSALYLCASSADNASGRGQYFGPGTRLTVT.

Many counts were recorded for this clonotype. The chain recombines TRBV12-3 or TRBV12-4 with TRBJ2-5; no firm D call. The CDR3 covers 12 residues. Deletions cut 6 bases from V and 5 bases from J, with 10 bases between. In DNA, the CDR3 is TGTGCCAGCAGCCCGGGTCGGGAGACCCAGTACTTC. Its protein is CASSPGRETQYF.

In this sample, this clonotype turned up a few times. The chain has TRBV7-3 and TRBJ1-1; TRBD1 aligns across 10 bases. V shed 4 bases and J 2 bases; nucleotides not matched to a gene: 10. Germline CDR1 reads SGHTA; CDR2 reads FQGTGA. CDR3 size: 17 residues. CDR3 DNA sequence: TGTGCCAGCAGCTCGGGGGACAGGGGTTTAGGTAACACTGAAGCTTTCTTT. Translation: CASSSGDRGLGNTEAFF.

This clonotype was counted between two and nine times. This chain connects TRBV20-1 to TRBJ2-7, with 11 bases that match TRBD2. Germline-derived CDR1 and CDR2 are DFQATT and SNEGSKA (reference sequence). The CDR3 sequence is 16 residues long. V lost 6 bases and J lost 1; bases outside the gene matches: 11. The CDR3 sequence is CSASTSGTRSSYEQYF. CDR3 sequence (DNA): TGCAGTGCCTCGACTAGCGGGACCCGTAGTTCCTACGAGCAGTACTTC.